One and the same sample provided the 25 T cell receptor beta chains below, sequenced in a study of cytomegalovirus exposure and HLA in healthy donors (dated by TCRdb to about 2017). The library was prepared using the immunoSEQ multiplex PCR assay. For the multiplex PCR, a mixture combining 60 forward primers for TCR Vbeta segments and 13 reverse primers for TCR Jbeta segments was used. This immuneACCESS table, as held by TCRdb, lists in-frame sequences with V and J called but not all clones. Of the missing ones, under half trace to an unresolved V gene in checked studies; the others have no known cause. This sample comprises roughly 77,000 clones, about 9.5% of them detected only once. The ten biggest clones cover around 24% of the sample. The specimen sequenced was PBMCs. These receptor sequences come from a man in his 60s in good health and CMV-seropositive.

A few counts support this clone. CDR3 loop: CASRPPFDSLNQPQHF. The DNA of the CDR3 is TGTGCCAGCAGACCCCCGTTTGACTCCTTGAATCAGCCCCAGCATTTT. This rearrangement joins TRBV6-6 to TRBJ1-5; D is unclear. CDR3 length: 16 residues. Germline CDR1 and CDR2: MNHNY and SVGAGI (reference sequence). V lost 6 bases to trimming and J lost 4 bases, with 19 bases between them.

The rearrangement uses TRBV6-5 and TRBJ2-5; TRBD2 aligns across 9 bases. Germline V gene lookup returns CDR1 MNHEY and CDR2 SVGAGI. The CDR3 loop spans 14 amino acids. J lost 1 base, V lost 4 bases, and 1 base had no gene match. The CDR3, as DNA: TGTGCCAGCAGTTTGACTAGCGGCCAAGAGACCCAGTACTTC. It is translated as CASSLTSGQETQYF.

This clone was picked up a small number of times. V usage is TRBV2 and J usage is TRBJ1-2, with 7 bases matching TRBD1. The germline V gene has CDR1 SNHLY and CDR2 FYNNEI. CDR3 length equals 13 residues. Trimming cost V 6 bases and J 3 bases; bases outside gene matches: 4. This CDR3 reads CASRGQLHYGYTF. The CDR3 region has the DNA TGTGCCAGCAGGGGACAGCTCCACTATGGCTACACCTTC.

Only a few counts were recorded for this clone. The J gene is TRBJ2-2, the V gene TRBV11-3; tentatively, D is TRBD2 (6 bases). Trimming took off 6 bases at V and 4 bases at J, with 18 bases between the two ends. Per germline, CDR1 SGHNT and CDR2 YENEEA. This CDR3 contains 16 residues. Here the CDR3 reads CASSPPRGSATGELFF. The CDR3 DNA reads TGTGCCAGCAGTCCCCCCCGGGGGTCGGCCACCGGGGAGCTGTTTTTT.

The rearrangement joins TRBV28 to TRBJ2-7, with TRBD1 matching over 10 bases. With V trimmed by 4 bases and J by 5 bases, 5 bases remained unmatched. This CDR3 spans 14 amino acids. Per germline, CDR1 MDHEN and CDR2 SYDVKM. The CDR3 nucleotides read TGTGCCAGCAGTTCCTCGGACAGGGGGGACGAGCAGTACTTC. Translating it yields CASSSSDRGDEQYF.

This chain links TRBV19 with TRBJ2-2; 8 positions match TRBD2. Germline CDR1 reads LNHDA; CDR2 reads SQIVND (reference sequence). This CDR3 contains 16 residues. With 3 bases clipped from V and 6 bases from J, the junction kept 9 bases outside the gene matches. CDR3 in amino acids: CASSIRTGLAPGELFF. The CDR3 DNA reads TGTGCCAGTAGTATCAGGACCGGACTAGCCCCCGGGGAGCTGTTTTTT.

This rearrangement joins TRBV18 to TRBJ1-1; possibly TRBD1 for D (5 bases). Germline lookup yields CDR1 KGHSH and CDR2 LQKENI. V lost 3 bases and J lost 7, with 21 bases in between. This CDR3 is built from 16 residues. The CDR3 sequence is CASSPIQSTRVGEAFF. The CDR3 DNA is TGTGCCAGCTCACCGATCCAGTCAACCAGGGTGGGTGAAGCTTTCTTT.

J is TRBJ2-1 and V is TRBV7-3, with 7 nucleotides matching TRBD2. After removal of 5 bases from V and 7 bases from J, the junction contained 11 bases not matched to a gene. Germline values: CDR1 SGHTA, CDR2 FQGTGA. The CDR3 consists of 15 residues. The CDR3 sequence: CASSRTAGVGNEQFF. The CDR3 region has the DNA TGTGCCAGCAGCCGGACGGCGGGAGTGGGAAATGAGCAGTTCTTC.

The sample holds a few counts of this clone. This sequence joins TRBV6-5 and TRBJ2-3; 10 bases fit TRBD2. The J segment lost 0 bases and the V segment lost 5 bases, leaving 2 bases of the junction unmatched. CDR1 and CDR2 from the germline V gene are MNHEY and SVGAGI. This CDR3 comprises 15 residues. The DNA of the CDR3 is TGTGCCAGCAGTGCTAGCGGGAGCAGCACAGATACGCAGTATTTT. Its protein is CASSASGSSTDTQYF.

The genes are TRBV7-2 and TRBJ2-7; TRBD2 might be the D (5 bases). Germline V gene sequence: CDR1 SGHTA, CDR2 FQGNSA. The CDR3 loop spans 14 amino acids. V was clipped by 5 bases and J by 0 bases, with 11 bases between them. DNA for the CDR3: TGTGCCAGCAGCCGGGGAGCGGACTCCTACGAGCAGTACTTC. Residues: CASSRGADSYEQYF. Together with reference TRBV7-2 and TRBJ2-7, the CDR3 gives the full variable domain: GAGVSQSPSNKVTEKGKDVELRCDPISGHTALYWYRQSLGQGLEFLIYFQGNSAPDKSGLPSDRFSAERTGGSVSTLTIQRTQQEDSAVYLCASSRGADSYEQYFGPGTRLTVT.

The table lists this clone with a few counts. The chain links TRBV5-6 to TRBJ2-7; weak D call: TRBD1 (5 bases). CDR1 and CDR2 (germline): SGHDT, YYEEEE. V was pared by 0 bases and J by 6 bases, with 7 bases between. The CDR3 has 12 amino acids. The CDR3 nucleotides read TGTGCCAGCAGCTTGGTGGGGCTCGAGCAGTACGTC. Residues: CASSLVGLEQYV.

CDR3 in amino acids: CASSTGQGYETQYF. As DNA, the CDR3 is TGTGCCAGCAGCACGGGACAGGGGTATGAGACCCAGTACTTC. J is TRBJ2-5 and V is TRBV21-1; the table names TRBD1, a call not compared with the DNA. TRBV21-1 is described as a pseudogene. This CDR3 is 14 amino acids long.

The V and J genes are TRBV28 and TRBJ2-1, with D possibly being TRBD1 (5 bases). V was trimmed by 5 bases and J by 7 bases, leaving 24 bases between them. The CDR3 is 17 residues long. Germline V lookup: CDR1 MDHEN, CDR2 SYDVKM. In DNA form, the CDR3 reads TGTGCCAGCAGTCCCAAGGGGTTCGGACCCTCCAGGAATGAGCAGTTCTTC. Amino acid sequence: CASSPKGFGPSRNEQFF.

This clone turned up a few times. The chain recombines TRBV6-5 with TRBJ2-5; a possible D gene is TRBD1 (6 bases). The J call could be wrong; TRBJ2-7 is a better fit for the DNA end. Germline V CDR1 and CDR2: MNHEY, SVGAGI. There are 12 residues in the CDR3. In DNA form, the CDR3 reads TGTGCCAGCACCCGCCAGGGGTACGAGCAGTACTTC. This codes for CASTRQGYEQYF.

This clone was counted a few times. The chain is built from TRBV7-9 and TRBJ2-4, with D hard to call. Trimming removed 5 bases at V and 0 bases at J, with 17 bases between. Germline assignment: CDR1 SEHNR and CDR2 FQNEAQ (reference sequence). This CDR3 region has 17 residues. In DNA form, the CDR3 reads TGTGCCAGCAGCCCCTCGCCCCTCGAGCTAGCCAAAAACATTCAGTACTTC. Protein product: CASSPSPLELAKNIQYF.

In its sample, this clone was seen a few times. This sample also contains other DNA sequences that code for the same CDR3. The chain couples TRBV5-1 to TRBJ2-2, with 8 positions matching TRBD1. Germline V lookup: CDR1 SGHRS, CDR2 YFSETQ. Trimming took 5 bases from V and 0 from J; bases not matched to a gene: 3. The CDR3 length is 15 residues. CDR3: CASRAGGANTGELFF. CDR3 nucleotides: TGCGCCAGCAGGGCAGGGGGCGCGAACACCGGGGAGCTGTTTTTT.

This clone has just a few counts. This sequence joins TRBV2 and TRBJ1-4, with unresolved D. In germline, CDR1 is SNHLY, CDR2 FYNNEI. The CDR3 runs 13 residues. V was trimmed by 7 bases and J by 8 bases, leaving 14 bases between them. CDR3 coding DNA: TGTGCCAGCAAGGGAGGCTTTGTGGAAAAACTGTTTTTT. It specifies CASKGGFVEKLFF.

The chain uses TRBV15 and TRBJ2-5, with 9 bases that match TRBD2. The length of the CDR3 is 15 residues. Germline assignment: CDR1 LNHNV and CDR2 YYDKDF (reference sequence). V dropped 9 bases and J dropped 3; count of bases not matched to a gene: 11. The CDR3: CATSGGLSLKETQYF. The CDR3 DNA sequence: TGTGCCACTAGCGGGGGACTATCTCTAAAAGAGACCCAGTACTTC.

This clone was counted a few times. The V call is TRBV27, the J call TRBJ1-2, with 7 bases matching TRBD1. Losses at the gene ends were 6 bases for V and 4 bases for J; bases not matched to a gene: 8. CDR1 MNHEY and CDR2 SMNVEV come from the germline V gene (reference sequence). The CDR3 sequence is 14 residues long. The CDR3: CASSTGTAPYGYTF. The DNA of the CDR3 is TGTGCCAGCAGCACCGGGACAGCGCCCTATGGCTACACCTTC.

The genes are TRBV2 and TRBJ2-7; 7 bases match TRBD1. The junction had 10 bases not matched to a gene; V was cut back by 7 bases and J by 4 bases. The CDR3 spans 14 residues. Germline CDR1 and CDR2: SNHLY and FYNNEI. CDR3 DNA sequence: TGTGCCAGCACTGACTGGGACAGCAGGTACGAGCAGTACGTC. Protein: CASTDWDSRYEQYV.

The CDR3 region has the DNA TGTGCCAGCAGTTTATATGGGCAGGGCGAAGGACCATCTGGCTACACCTTC. This translates into CASSLYGQGEGPSGYTF. This chain connects TRBV27 to TRBJ1-2; tentative D call: TRBD1 (5 bases). Germline V gene data show CDR1 as MNHEY and CDR2 as SMNVEV (reference sequence). Trimming removed 1 base at V and 7 bases at J, with 22 bases between. The CDR3 runs 17 residues.

There are a few counts of this clone. This chain uses TRBV7-2 with TRBJ2-3; maybe TRBD2 (6 bases). Germline loops: CDR1 SGHTA, CDR2 FQGNSA. The V and J ends lost 4 bases and 8 bases respectively, with 10 bases between them. The CDR3 covers 12 residues. The CDR3 DNA reads TGTGCCAGCAGCTCTGGAGGGAGTACGCAGTATTTT. Protein product: CASSSGGSTQYF.

This clone was seen more than once but under ten times. This rearrangement joins TRBV6-6 to TRBJ2-7; TRBD1 is a possible D gene (5 bases). Trimming shortened V by 7 bases and J by 0 bases, and 13 bases separated the two germline ends. Germline V gene lookup returns CDR1 MNHNY and CDR2 SVGAGI (reference sequence). CDR3 size: 14 residues. CDR3 nucleotides: TGTGCCAGCAAAGATCGCCAGGGCTCCTACGAGCAGTACGTC. As protein: CASKDRQGSYEQYV.

A few counts support this clone. The chain links TRBV5-4 to TRBJ1-6, with a possible D match to TRBD1 (5 bases). CDR1 is SGHNT and CDR2 is YYREEE in the germline V gene (reference sequence). The CDR3 has 19 residues. The V end was cut by 4 bases, the J end by 0 bases, with 20 bases between. CDR3 loop: CASSRRDSGGSSYNSPLHF. The CDR3 DNA reads TGTGCCAGCAGCCGGAGAGATTCTGGGGGGAGCTCCTATAATTCACCCCTCCACTTT.

This clone was recorded a few times. The rearrangement uses TRBV10-2 and TRBJ1-1; unclear D gene. The germline V and J ends were trimmed by 1 base and 5 bases, with 14 bases remaining between them. The CDR3 sequence is 15 residues long. The germline V gene has CDR1 WSHSY and CDR2 SAAADI. CDR3 DNA: TGCGCCAGCAGTGAGTATGCAGTCCCGGGAACTGAAGCTTTCTTT. It is translated as CASSEYAVPGTEAFF.